The 8 T cell receptor beta chains in this list originate from one sample, sequenced in a study of blood T cells in healthy people across ages. Next came a second PCR, run for about 6 to 11 cycles, which used a sample-barcoded 5' primer along with a J-beta primer mix. MiXCR, run by TCRdb on the 5' RACE reads, gives a single entry per CDR3 protein. The sample lists approximately 810,000 distinct CDR3 sequences; 36% were seen once. Sequences were obtained from blood. The receptors stem from a man aged 18 to 30 in good health.

This clonotype appeared many times. The gene calls are TRBV4-3 and TRBJ2-5; D possibly uses TRBD1 or TRBD2 (6 bases each). Trimming cost V 0 bases and J 3 bases, with 14 bases left between them. Germline lookup yields CDR1 LGHNA and CDR2 YSLEER. The CDR3 runs to 16 residues. CDR3 DNA sequence: TGCGCCAGCAGCCAAGAATGGCTAGGGGGGAAAGAGACCCAGTACTTC. Translation: CASSQEWLGGKETQYF.

This clonotype was picked up a small number of times. The J gene is TRBJ2-5, the V gene TRBV3-1; 8 bases are shared with TRBD2. This CDR3 is 15 amino acids long. V shed 1 base, J shed 2 bases, and the junction held 3 bases outside the gene matches. Germline lookup yields CDR1 LGHDT and CDR2 YNNKEL (reference sequence). CDR3 bases: TGTGCCAGCAGCCAAGGTGGGACTAGACAAGAGACCCAGTACTTC. Translation gives CASSQGGTRQETQYF.

The chain recombines TRBV2 with TRBJ1-2; 8 bases align to TRBD1. The CDR3 extends over 14 amino acids. The ends lost 0 bases at V and 7 bases at J; junction bases unmatched: 4. Germline CDR1 is SNHLY and CDR2 is FYNNEI. The CDR3 spells CASSEARQGAGYTF. The CDR3 DNA reads as TGTGCCAGCAGTGAAGCGCGCCAGGGGGCTGGCTACACCTTC.

The chain links TRBV3-1 to TRBJ1-1, with TRBD1 matching 9 bases. The germline gives CDR1 LGHDT, CDR2 YNNKEL (reference sequence). Trimming removed 3 bases from V and 1 base from J; junction bases left unmatched: 6. The CDR3 loop spans 16 amino acids. Here the CDR3 DNA reads TGTGCCAGCAGCCAGACCCTGGGACAGGGGAACACTGAAGCTTTCTTT. This codes for CASSQTLGQGNTEAFF.

This clonotype was observed a handful of times. The chain combines TRBV20-1 with TRBJ1-6; D gene uncertain. Germline lookup yields CDR1 DFQATT and CDR2 SNEGSKA (reference sequence). The CDR3 runs to 11 residues. Trimming shortened V by 6 bases and J by 7 bases, and 7 bases separated the two germline ends. The CDR3 protein is CSAGENSPLHF. The CDR3 nucleotides are TGCAGTGCAGGAGAAAATTCACCCCTCCACTTT.

This sequence joins TRBV6-5 and TRBJ1-2; weak D call: TRBD1 (5 bases). CDR3 size: 13 residues. CDR1 is MNHEY, CDR2 SVGAGI, per germline. Trimming pared 4 bases from V and 3 bases from J, leaving 9 bases between. This chain's CDR3 is CASSFDSYYGYTF. The CDR3, as DNA: TGTGCCAGCAGTTTTGACAGCTACTATGGCTACACCTTC.

This clonotype was found many times. The chain couples TRBV20-1 to TRBJ2-5; TRBD1 might be the D (5 bases). The CDR3 has 16 residues. V lost 0 bases, J lost 1 base, and 15 bases lay in between. Germline V gene data show CDR1 as DFQATT and CDR2 as SNEGSKA (reference sequence). The CDR3 region is CSARDLSDSLQETQYF. The DNA of the CDR3 is TGCAGTGCTAGAGATCTATCCGACAGCCTCCAAGAGACCCAGTACTTC.

This clonotype has just one count. The rearrangement uses TRBV5-1 and TRBJ1-1; D remains ambiguous. Trimming cost V 7 bases and J 1 base, with 11 bases left between them. Germline values: CDR1 SGHRS, CDR2 YFSETQ. The CDR3 length is 13 residues. The CDR3: CASRVSRNTEAFF. Written as DNA, the CDR3 is TGCGCCAGCCGGGTCAGCCGGAACACTGAAGCTTTCTTT.